The 27 T cell receptor beta chains below come from one sample, sequenced in a study of T cell responses to AZD1222 COVID-19 vaccine. Clones were read by immunoSEQ multiplex PCR, and TCRdb kept only the in-frame ones, dropping some. The sample includes about 110,000 clones, about 87% of them seen just once. Sequences were derived from peripheral blood, sampled on day 0 of AZD1222 vaccination. These receptors were collected from an adult in good health.

This rearrangement joins TRBV7-9 to TRBJ2-7, with TRBD1 matching over 10 bases. CDR1 is SEHNR, CDR2 FQNEAQ, per germline (reference sequence). The CDR3 runs to 15 residues. V lost 6 bases to trimming and J lost 5 bases; unmatched junction nucleotides: 10. In DNA form, the CDR3 reads TGTGCCAGCAGTTCCGGGACAGGGGTGGTTCACGAGCAGTACTTC. Its protein product is CASSSGTGVVHEQYF.

CDR3 amino acids: CSASEVGHMNTEAFF. In DNA form, the CDR3 reads TGCAGTGCTAGTGAGGTGGGCCACATGAACACTGAAGCTTTCTTT. The chain has TRBV20-1 and TRBJ1-1; D is unclear. Germline-derived CDR1 and CDR2 are DFQATT and SNEGSKA (reference sequence). V lost 3 bases and J 0 bases, leaving 14 bases between the germline ends. The CDR3 runs 15 residues.

The chain couples TRBV9 to TRBJ2-7; 10 nucleotides agree with TRBD1. The germline CDR1 and CDR2 sequences are SGDLS and YYNGEE. Trimming at V came to 4 bases and at J to 5 bases, leaving 9 bases not matched to a gene. The CDR3 sequence is 15 residues long. For the CDR3, the DNA is TGTGCCAGCAGCCCTTCCGGGACAGGGGTTGACGAGCAGTACTTC. It yields the protein CASSPSGTGVDEQYF. The entire variable domain, with the rest obtained from reference TRBV9 and TRBJ2-7, is as follows: DSGVTQTPKHLITATGQRVTLRCSPRSGDLSVYWYQQSLDQGLQFLIQYYNGEERAKGNILERFSAQQFPDLHSELNLSSLELGDSALYFCASSPSGTGVDEQYFGPGTRLTVT.

This chain links TRBV5-4 with TRBJ1-4, with 8 positions matching TRBD1. The CDR3 consists of 14 residues. Germline lookup yields CDR1 SGHNT and CDR2 YYREEE (reference sequence). The junction had 5 bases not matched to a gene; V was cut back by 2 bases and J by 8 bases. This CDR3 reads CASSLQGVEEKLFF. In DNA, the CDR3 is TGTGCCAGCAGCTTACAGGGGGTCGAGGAAAAACTGTTTTTT.

The chain links TRBV19 to TRBJ2-1, with unresolved D. This CDR3 region has 11 residues. V was shortened by 3 bases and J by 7 bases, with 4 bases between the two germline ends. Looked up from germline, CDR1 is LNHDA and CDR2 is SQIVND (reference sequence). For the CDR3, the DNA is TGTGCCAGTAGTATGATGAATGAGCAGTTCTTC. Translating gives CASSMMNEQFF.

The chain recombines TRBV6-6 with TRBJ1-1; D is perhaps TRBD1 (6 bases). Trimming removed 3 bases at V and 6 bases at J, with 14 bases between. The CDR3 is 14 residues long. CDR1 is MNHNY, CDR2 SVGAGI, per germline (reference sequence). The CDR3 loop is CASSYTGTSPEAFF. The CDR3 coding sequence is TGTGCCAGCAGTTATACCGGGACATCGCCTGAAGCTTTCTTT.

The chain carries TRBV18 and TRBJ1-1; 8 positions agree with TRBD1. The CDR3 sequence is 13 residues long. CDR1 is KGHSH and CDR2 is LQKENI in the germline V gene. V dropped 3 bases and J dropped 7; count of bases not matched to a gene: 4. The DNA of the CDR3 is TGTGCCAGCTCACCGGGACAGGAGATTGAAGCTTTCTTT. It translates to CASSPGQEIEAFF.

In its sample, this clone was seen a few times. This rearrangement joins TRBV5-1 to TRBJ2-7; unclear D gene. The CDR3 loop spans 17 amino acids. CDR1 and CDR2 (germline): SGHRS, YFSETQ. V lost 0 bases, J lost 0 bases, and 16 bases lay in between. DNA of the CDR3: TGCGCCAGCAGCTTGGACCCCGGACCGCCGATCTCCTACGAGCAGTACTTC. Translated, it gives CASSLDPGPPISYEQYF.

This chain connects TRBV19 to TRBJ2-7; TRBD1 agrees at 7 bases. CDR3 size: 13 residues. In germline, CDR1 is LNHDA, CDR2 SQIVND (reference sequence). Losses at the gene ends were 8 bases for V and 1 base for J; bases not matched to a gene: 5. The CDR3 here is CASARTGSYEQYF. The CDR3 bases are TGTGCCAGTGCCCGGACAGGATCCTACGAGCAGTACTTC.

The chain couples TRBV2 to TRBJ2-7, with TRBD1 as a possible D gene (5 bases). Trimming pared 6 bases from V and 3 bases from J, leaving 18 bases between. This CDR3 has 15 residues. The germline gives CDR1 SNHLY, CDR2 FYNNEI. As DNA, the CDR3 is TGTGCCAGCAGCGAACCGCAGGGTTCCCGCTACGAGCAGTACTTC. Its protein product is CASSEPQGSRYEQYF. Based on the CDR3 plus reference TRBV2 and TRBJ2-7, the full variable domain is EPEVTQTPSHQVTQMGQEVILRCVPISNHLYFYWYRQILGQKVEFLVSFYNNEISEKSEIFDDQFSVERPDGSNFTLKIRSTKLEDSAMYFCASSEPQGSRYEQYFGPGTRLTVT.

This rearrangement joins TRBV10-3 to TRBJ2-2; D ambiguous. Germline loops: CDR1 ENHRY, CDR2 SYGVKD. Trimming left V 0 bases short and J 3 bases short, with 2 bases between. CDR3 length: 13 residues. CDR3 residues: CAISESDTGELFF. Written as DNA, the CDR3 is TGTGCCATCAGTGAGTCTGACACCGGGGAGCTGTTTTTT.

This sequence joins TRBV29-1 and TRBJ2-1; no clear D gene. Germline CDR1 and CDR2: SQVTM and ANQGSEA. V lost 3 bases, J lost 4 bases, and 7 bases lay in between. The CDR3 covers 12 residues. The CDR3 reads CSVEPGYNEQFF. The DNA for the CDR3 is TGCAGCGTTGAGCCGGGTTACAATGAGCAGTTCTTC.

The V gene is TRBV11-2, the J gene TRBJ1-6; D may be TRBD1 (5 bases). Trimming cost V 5 bases and J 0 bases, with 17 bases left between them. Germline CDR1 and CDR2: SGHAT and FQNNGV. This CDR3 comprises 18 residues. CDR3 in amino acids: CASSLSGGFSSYNSPLHF. In DNA, the CDR3 is TGTGCCAGCAGCCTAAGTGGGGGGTTTAGCTCCTATAATTCACCCCTCCACTTT.

The rearrangement links TRBV19 to TRBJ2-3, with TRBD2 matching over 7 bases. From germline, CDR1 is LNHDA and CDR2 SQIVND (reference sequence). This CDR3 is 15 amino acids long. V trimming: 4 bases; J trimming: 0 bases; junction bases outside the gene matches: 4. The CDR3 DNA is TGTGCCAGTAGTACCGGACTAGTTAGCACAGATACGCAGTATTTT. Translating gives CASSTGLVSTDTQYF.

The rearrangement links TRBV19 to TRBJ1-1; D unresolved. V lost 3 bases to trimming and J lost 1 base, with 6 bases between them. The CDR3 covers 13 residues. CDR1 LNHDA and CDR2 SQIVND come from the germline V gene (reference sequence). CDR3 region: CASSIRENTEAFF. The CDR3 DNA is TGTGCCAGTAGTATTAGGGAGAACACTGAAGCTTTCTTT.

This sequence joins TRBV5-6 and TRBJ1-4, with D unclear. Germline CDR1 reads SGHDT; CDR2 reads YYEEEE. The CDR3 has 15 residues. V shed 0 bases and J shed 0 bases, with 6 bases lying between them. The CDR3: CASSLATATNEKLFF. CDR3 in DNA: TGTGCCAGCAGCTTGGCTACGGCAACTAATGAAAAACTGTTTTTT.

The CDR3 is CARPPGNRGSLYQETQYF. The CDR3 DNA follows: TGTGCCAGACCCCCCGGGAACAGGGGCTCTTTGTACCAAGAGACCCAGTACTTC. The J gene is TRBJ2-5, the V gene TRBV6-4, with 7 positions matching TRBD1. CDR1 is MRHNA, CDR2 SNTAGT, per germline. Trimming at V came to 9 bases and at J to 0 bases, leaving 19 bases not matched to a gene. This CDR3 region has 18 residues.

The chain employs TRBV5-1 and TRBJ1-1; 7 bases map to TRBD1. The V gene's germline CDR1 is SGHRS and CDR2 YFSETQ. This CDR3 region has 16 residues. V lost 0 bases and J lost 6; bases outside the gene matches: 11. CDR3 sequence (DNA): TGCGCCAGCAGCTTGGAGGGGGCCAGGGCGGCGGCTGAAGCTTTCTTT. Translation gives CASSLEGARAAAEAFF. Based on the CDR3 plus reference TRBV5-1 and TRBJ1-1, the full variable domain is KAGVTQTPRYLIKTRGQQVTLSCSPISGHRSVSWYQQTPGQGLQFLFEYFSETQRNKGNFPGRFSGRQFSNSRSEMNVSTLELGDSALYLCASSLEGARAAAEAFFGQGTRLTVV.

The chain recombines TRBV11-2 with TRBJ2-1; D gene unclear. V lost 7 bases and J 4 bases, leaving 11 bases between the germline ends. The CDR3 is 13 residues long. Germline CDR1 is SGHAT and CDR2 is FQNNGV. CDR3 sequence reads: CASTLPGYNEQFF. For the CDR3, the DNA is TGTGCCAGCACACTACCCGGTTACAATGAGCAGTTCTTC. The whole variable domain, remainder taken from reference TRBV11-2 and TRBJ2-1, is EAGVAQSPRYKIIEKRQSVAFWCNPISGHATLYWYQQILGQGPKLLIQFQNNGVVDDSQLPKDRFSAERLKGVDSTLKIQPAKLEDSAVYLCASTLPGYNEQFFGPGTRLTVL.

This sequence joins TRBV5-1 and TRBJ2-1; D perhaps matches TRBD2 (6 bases). The CDR3 length is 13 residues. CDR1 SGHRS and CDR2 YFSETQ come from the germline V gene. V was pared by 5 bases and J by 6 bases, with 12 bases between. CDR3 in DNA: TGCGCCAGCAGTCAACAGACTAGCAATGAGCAGTTCTTC. It encodes CASSQQTSNEQFF.

This chain links TRBV20-1 with TRBJ1-1, with D unclear. CDR3 length: 11 residues. V was cut by 5 bases and J by 8 bases, with 12 bases left in between. CDR1 is DFQATT and CDR2 is SNEGSKA in the germline V gene (reference sequence). CDR3 DNA: TGCAGTGCTGATAAACGGGTCGAAGCTTTCTTT. Encoded protein: CSADKRVEAFF.

The chain employs TRBV9 and TRBJ1-1, with a tentative D call TRBD1 (5 bases). Germline assignment: CDR1 SGDLS and CDR2 YYNGEE. V was cut by 0 bases and J by 4 bases, with 10 bases left in between. This CDR3 spans 14 amino acids. CDR3 nucleotides: TGTGCCAGCAGCGTAGCAGGGCTGTCCACTGAAGCTTTCTTT. This sequence encodes CASSVAGLSTEAFF.

V usage is TRBV4-1 and J usage is TRBJ1-2, with a possible D match to TRBD1 (5 bases). V lost 3 bases, J lost 4 bases, and 12 bases lay in between. The CDR3 is 14 residues long. The V gene's germline CDR1 is MGHRA and CDR2 YSYEKL. The CDR3 sequence: CASSQLQVGYGYTF. For the CDR3, the DNA is TGCGCCAGCAGCCAGTTACAGGTGGGCTATGGCTACACCTTC.

The chain recombines TRBV5-5 with TRBJ1-1; the D is unclear. The CDR3 length is 13 residues. Germline V lookup: CDR1 SGHKS, CDR2 YYEKEE (reference sequence). V lost 5 bases to trimming and J lost 0 bases, with 8 bases between them. The CDR3 reads CASSLHVNTEAFF. CDR3 sequence (DNA): TGTGCCAGCAGTTTACACGTGAACACTGAAGCTTTCTTT.

The chain couples TRBV7-8 to TRBJ2-7; D gene unclear. The CDR3 consists of 15 residues. Germline V gene data show CDR1 as SGHVS and CDR2 as FQNEAQ. With 0 bases removed from V and 3 bases from J, the gap between germline ends came to 12 bases. The CDR3 loop reads CASSLAISKVYEQYF. The CDR3 DNA reads TGTGCCAGCAGCTTAGCAATCAGTAAAGTCTACGAGCAGTACTTC.

The rearrangement uses TRBV6-5 and TRBJ2-7; D may match TRBD1 or TRBD2 (5 bases each). V was trimmed by 7 bases and J by 2 bases, leaving 12 bases between them. The CDR3 length is 13 residues. CDR1 and CDR2 from the germline V gene are MNHEY and SVGAGI. Written as DNA, the CDR3 is TGTGCCAGCACTGGGGGTCGGACCTACGAGCAGTACTTC. It is translated as CASTGGRTYEQYF.

This rearrangement joins TRBV2 to TRBJ2-7, with D unclear. The CDR3 contains 10 residues. Germline V lookup: CDR1 SNHLY, CDR2 FYNNEI. The V and J ends lost 5 bases and 6 bases respectively, with 5 bases between them. The CDR3: CASSWGEQYF. The DNA of the CDR3 is TGTGCCAGCAGTTGGGGCGAGCAGTACTTC.